This is a list of T cell receptor beta chains from one sample in a study of cytomegalovirus exposure and HLA in healthy donors. Data came from immunoSEQ multiplex PCR; TCRdb stores just in-frame clones and leaves some out. The sample gives over 95,000 clones, 60% to 85% of which show up once; around 12% is in the top ten. Sample: PBMCs. The receptors come from a woman aged 35 to 49 in good health and CMV-seropositive. Both conserved end residues are part of each CDR3.

j_gene,len,v_gene,CDR3aa
TRBJ1-4,13,TRBV5-4,CASSFTGAEKLFF
TRBJ2-7,14,TRBV6-1,CASSAQGGPYEQYF
TRBJ1-1,15,TRBV19,CASSTGGVVNTEAFF
TRBJ1-5,12,TRBV6-1,CASSEMEQPQHF
TRBJ1-1,14,TRBV7-2,CASSFQGQNTEAFF
TRBJ1-3,17,TRBV7-9,CASSSSRSTYSGNTIYF
TRBJ1-1,15,TRBV29-1,CSGRTGGSADTEAFF
TRBJ1-6,11,TRBV21-1,CASPRNSPLHF
TRBJ1-1,13,TRBV5-1,CASSSRTATEAFF
TRBJ1-2,15,TRBV5-1,CASSPTTGTGGGYTF
TRBJ2-1,16,TRBV19,CASSIAGLALHNEQFF
TRBJ2-7,15,TRBV18,CASSPPWQGIYEQYF
TRBJ2-1,15,TRBV9,CASSVGSSSYNEQFF
TRBJ2-3,16,TRBV6-1,CASSEADSSLVGRQYF
TRBJ1-2,15,TRBV5-1,CASSLGREGTEGYTF
TRBJ1-2,14,TRBV6-4,CASKTWTGGGGYTF
TRBJ2-5,15,TRBV4-1,CASSQEGAGDETQYF
TRBJ2-2,16,TRBV29-1,CSVYLMTGWSTGELFF
TRBJ1-5,14,TRBV6-5,CASRAPGSNQPQHF
TRBJ1-2,16,TRBV18,CASSPPGTGGAGGYTF
TRBJ2-5,13,TRBV6-1,CASSAGQKETQYF
TRBJ2-7,15,TRBV6-1,CASSETGTGLYEQYF
TRBJ2-6,15,TRBV11-2,CASSLSGVGANVLTF
TRBJ2-1,14,TRBV6-1,CASERVGGNNEQFF
TRBJ2-2,15,TRBV5-1,CASSLEGQGHGELFF
TRBJ1-2,14,TRBV5-1,CASSLERGTDGYTF
TRBJ1-4,10,TRBV6-8,CASSRPTAIF
TRBJ2-5,13,TRBV30,CAWTSGIQETQYF
TRBJ1-1,12,TRBV7-9,CASSLTSTEAFF
TRBJ1-5,16,TRBV9,CASSSGTGGINQPQHF
TRBJ2-3,21,TRBV13,CASSSPWGLAAGRTSTDTQYF
TRBJ1-6,14,TRBV6-1,CASSPRGSNSPLHF
TRBJ2-7,14,TRBV5-4,CASSLGGQGREQYF
TRBJ2-7,15,TRBV7-8,CASSFGSGSSYEQYF
TRBJ2-5,15,TRBV6-1,CASSDGSGVRETQYF
TRBJ2-3,14,TRBV7-2,CASSWGTGADTQYF
TRBJ2-5,15,TRBV5-1,CASSFILAGQETQYF
TRBJ1-2,12,TRBV6-6,CASSPGGYGYPF
TRBJ1-6,17,TRBV4-1,CASSRAGQGPRDSPLHF
TRBJ2-2,15,TRBV30,CALSRGITNTGELFF
TRBJ1-1,16,TRBV4-2,CASSQDGTGRNTEAFF
TRBJ2-1,13,TRBV6-1,CASTSRELNEQFF
TRBJ2-1,15,TRBV5-1,CASSISGGAYNEQFF
TRBJ1-2,14,TRBV7-8,CASSPQTAYYGYTF
TRBJ1-2,13,TRBV7-8,CASSLLQGGGYTF
TRBJ2-7,15,TRBV15,CATSRDRDSGRGQYF
TRBJ2-3,16,TRBV5-1,CASSLGSTGVADTQYF
TRBJ2-6,18,TRBV2,CASGLYSAGTAGANVLTF
TRBJ2-5,15,TRBV27,CASRGLAGGKETQYF
TRBJ2-7,14,TRBV7-8,CASSLLRGSYEQYF
TRBJ2-1,15,TRBV5-4,CASSFPSGGFGEQFF